One sample yielded the 22 T cell receptor beta chains listed below, sequenced in a study of beta chain features in type 1 diabetes. The entirety of the isolated RNA underwent reverse transcription, so expressed TCRB transcripts were sequenced. The table came from immunoSEQ multiplex PCR; TCRdb's copy has only in-frame clones and leaves some out. The data hold 250,000 to 350,000 clones, with 14% observed a single time. The sample taken for sequencing was central memory CD4+ T cells from blood. The receptors shown here come from a man under 40 in good health.

This clone was counted a few times. The chain has TRBV9 and TRBJ2-3, with a weak D call TRBD1 (5 bases). V was pared by 3 bases and J by 0 bases, with 11 bases between. CDR3 length: 15 residues. In germline, CDR1 is SGDLS, CDR2 YYNGEE. DNA for the CDR3: TGTGCCAGCAGCGGGGGCAGCACTAGCACAGATACGCAGTATTTT. Protein: CASSGGSTSTDTQYF.

This rearrangement joins TRBV6-5 to TRBJ2-6; possible D gene TRBD1, 5 bases. The CDR3 runs 16 residues. Germline-derived CDR1 and CDR2 are MNHEY and SVGAGI. V was clipped by 4 bases and J by 4 bases, with 14 bases between them. CDR3: CASSLRQLTGANVLTF. The CDR3 DNA follows: TGTGCCAGCAGTTTAAGACAGCTTACCGGGGCCAACGTCCTGACTTTC.

V is TRBV11-3 and J is TRBJ2-6, with no clear D. The CDR3 has 13 residues. Germline V gene sequence: CDR1 SGHNT, CDR2 YENEEA. V dropped 5 bases and J dropped 8 bases, with 10 bases sitting between them. The CDR3: CASSPLVTNVLTF. CDR3 coding DNA: TGTGCCAGCAGCCCCTTGGTTACCAACGTCCTGACTTTC.

This clone was recorded many times. J is TRBJ1-4 and V is TRBV5-4, with D tentatively TRBD1 (5 bases). This CDR3 has 15 residues. With 0 bases removed from V and 7 bases from J, the gap between germline ends came to 13 bases. Germline-derived CDR1 and CDR2 are SGHNT and YYREEE (reference sequence). CDR3 DNA: TGTGCCAGCAGCTTGGGGTTGGAGGGGAGTGAAAAACTGTTTTTT. Translation gives CASSLGLEGSEKLFF.

The V call is TRBV5-1, the J call TRBJ2-2; the D is unclear. V dropped 0 bases and J dropped 3 bases, with 6 bases sitting between them. The CDR3 is 14 residues long. Germline loops: CDR1 SGHRS, CDR2 YFSETQ. Written as DNA, the CDR3 is TGCGCCAGCAGCTTGGGGGCCGACACCGGGGAGCTGTTTTTT. Encoded protein: CASSLGADTGELFF.

This clone was observed a handful of times. V and J are TRBV7-8 and TRBJ2-6, with unresolved D. The CDR3 consists of 14 residues. Per germline, CDR1 SGHVS and CDR2 FQNEAQ. V was trimmed by 1 base and J by 8 bases, leaving 9 bases between them. Here the CDR3 reads CASSLVRSTNVLTF. The CDR3 DNA follows: TGTGCCAGCAGCTTAGTGCGTTCAACCAACGTCCTGACTTTC. Full variable domain (outside the CDR3, taken from reference TRBV7-8 and TRBJ2-6): GAGVSQSPRYKVAKRGQDVALRCDPISGHVSLFWYQQALGQGPEFLTYFQNEAQLDKSGLPSDRFFAERPEGSVSTLKIQRTQQEDSAVYLCASSLVRSTNVLTFGAGSRLTVL.

This clone was detected only a few times. The rearrangement links TRBV9 to TRBJ2-1, with 7 positions matching TRBD2. Trimming took 3 bases from V and 1 from J; bases not matched to a gene: 7. Germline V gene sequence: CDR1 SGDLS, CDR2 YYNGEE. This CDR3 is 16 amino acids long. CDR3 protein: CASSEGGGRSYNEQFF. In DNA, the CDR3 is TGTGCCAGCAGCGAAGGCGGGGGAAGGTCCTACAATGAGCAGTTCTTC.

This chain joins TRBV11-2 and TRBJ2-1; a possible D gene is TRBD2 (6 bases). Germline V gives CDR1 SGHAT, CDR2 FQNNGV. Trimming stripped 7 bases from V and 0 bases from J, with 16 bases between. The CDR3 is made up of 16 amino acids. In nucleotides, the CDR3 is TGTGCCAGCACTGGGACTTTCATAAACTCCTACAATGAGCAGTTCTTC. Protein sequence: CASTGTFINSYNEQFF.

V is TRBV5-4 and J is TRBJ1-2; D is ambiguous. Germline loops: CDR1 SGHNT, CDR2 YYREEE (reference sequence). CDR3 size: 12 residues. Trimming left V 0 bases short and J 8 bases short, with 8 bases between. The CDR3 DNA sequence: TGTGCCAGCAGCTTGGACGGGGTAGGCTACACCTTC. This codes for CASSLDGVGYTF.

This clone was observed a handful of times. This chain uses TRBV4-1 with TRBJ2-3, with 9 bases aligning to TRBD2. The CDR3 contains 19 residues. Looked up from germline, CDR1 is MGHRA and CDR2 is YSYEKL. V shed 0 bases, J shed 5 bases, and the junction held 15 bases outside the gene matches. This chain's CDR3 is CASSQEGGFGGGAKDTQYF. CDR3 DNA: TGCGCCAGCAGCCAAGAGGGAGGGTTTGGCGGGGGGGCCAAAGATACGCAGTATTTT.

This clone was detected only a few times. The CDR3, as DNA: TGTGCCAGCAGCTTGCTGTCGGGACGTAGTAACTATGGCTACACCTTC. This codes for CASSLLSGRSNYGYTF. The J gene is TRBJ1-2, the V gene TRBV5-8, with D perhaps matching TRBD1 (5 bases). CDR3 length equals 16 residues. Trimming pared 1 base from V and 1 base from J, leaving 14 bases between. Germline V gene lookup returns CDR1 SGHTS and CDR2 YDEGEE.

The CDR3 DNA sequence: TGCGCCAGCAGCTTGGAGGGCCACTCCTACGAGCAGTACGTC. The encoded protein is CASSLEGHSYEQYV. V and J are TRBV5-1 and TRBJ2-7; the D is unclear. In germline, CDR1 is SGHRS, CDR2 YFSETQ. V lost 0 bases to trimming and J lost 0 bases, with 7 bases between them. The CDR3 totals 14 residues.

Details on this clone: A read error may account for a junction end that differs from germline. This sequence joins TRBV10-3 and TRBJ2-1, with a possible D match to TRBD2 (6 bases). CDR3 size: 16 residues. Germline-derived CDR1 and CDR2 are ENHRY and SYGVKD. The CDR3 is CASSYRPGEPYNEQFF. The CDR3 region has the DNA TGTGCCAGCAGTTACCGCCCGGGAGAACCCTACAATGAGCAGTTCTTC.

This clone was detected only a few times. Other DNA variants within this sample encode the same CDR3. The chain combines TRBV18 with TRBJ1-2; unclear D gene. The CDR3 is 13 amino acids. Germline V gene sequence: CDR1 KGHSH, CDR2 LQKENI. Trimming stripped 3 bases from V and 3 bases from J, with 8 bases between. CDR3 loop: CASSPGSDYGYTF. The CDR3 DNA reads as TGTGCCAGCTCACCGGGATCAGACTATGGCTACACCTTC.

This sequence joins TRBV11-1 and TRBJ1-1; D unresolved. With 6 bases removed from V and 1 base from J, the gap between germline ends came to 12 bases. The CDR3 loop spans 14 amino acids. The germline gives CDR1 SGHAT, CDR2 FQDESV (reference sequence). The CDR3 region has the DNA TGTGCCAGCAGGCTCCCAGTGAGGAACACTGAAGCTTTCTTT. Amino acid sequence: CASRLPVRNTEAFF.

This chain uses TRBV7-9 with TRBJ2-5; D gene unclear. Germline lookup yields CDR1 SEHNR and CDR2 FQNEAQ (reference sequence). The CDR3 totals 12 residues. The V and J ends lost 11 bases and 4 bases respectively, with 14 bases between them. The CDR3 here is CAGSGVGETQYF. DNA for the CDR3: TGTGCCGGAAGTGGGGTGGGAGAGACCCAGTACTTC.

In its sample, this clone was seen many times. This rearrangement joins TRBV7-2 to TRBJ1-2; 8 bases line up with TRBD1. V shed 2 bases, J shed 0 bases, and the junction held 8 bases outside the gene matches. Germline V gene lookup returns CDR1 SGHTA and CDR2 FQGNSA. There are 17 residues in the CDR3. The DNA of the CDR3 is TGTGCCAGCAGCTTACAACCGACAGGGGTCACTAACTATGGCTACACCTTC. Its translation: CASSLQPTGVTNYGYTF.

The chain carries TRBV27 and TRBJ2-5; D call uncertain. The CDR3 runs 13 residues. The germline V gene encodes CDR1 MNHEY and CDR2 SMNVEV (reference sequence). V was pared by 2 bases and J by 4 bases, with 8 bases between. CDR3 sequence reads: CASSLREGETQYF. CDR3 bases: TGTGCCAGCAGTTTAAGGGAAGGAGAGACCCAGTACTTC.

The CDR3 region is CASSSSSSYNSPLHF. The DNA of the CDR3 is TGTGCCAGCAGTTCCTCCAGCTCCTATAATTCACCCCTCCACTTT. The chain has TRBV27 and TRBJ1-6; D unclear. This CDR3 has 15 residues. Germline V gene sequence: CDR1 MNHEY, CDR2 SMNVEV (reference sequence). With 4 bases removed from V and 0 bases from J, the gap between germline ends came to 7 bases.

The chain is built from TRBV14 and TRBJ2-5, with TRBD2 matching over 10 bases. Germline assignment: CDR1 SGHDN and CDR2 FVKESK. With 5 bases clipped from V and 5 bases from J, the junction kept 11 bases outside the gene matches. The CDR3 covers 16 residues. The CDR3, as DNA: TGTGCCAGCAGCGACCATCTACTAGCGGGGTTCGAGACCCAGTACTTC. It specifies CASSDHLLAGFETQYF.

In its sample, this clone was seen many times. CDR3 region: CASAAQGKREGVGEQFF. CDR3 sequence (DNA): TGTGCCAGCGCGGCCCAGGGAAAGCGGGAGGGCGTGGGTGAGCAGTTCTTC. This chain uses TRBV28 with TRBJ2-1; 10 positions agree with TRBD2. Trimming cost V 8 bases and J 9 bases; bases outside gene matches: 19. This CDR3 is 17 amino acids long. CDR1 and CDR2 from the germline V gene are MDHEN and SYDVKM.

The rearrangement joins TRBV5-1 to TRBJ2-2; TRBD2 matches 10 bases. Germline V gene data show CDR1 as SGHRS and CDR2 as YFSETQ. The CDR3 loop spans 14 amino acids. V was pared by 6 bases and J by 4 bases, with 3 bases of the junction left unmatched. CDR3 protein: CASKPSGGTGELFF. The CDR3 nucleotides are TGCGCCAGCAAACCTAGCGGGGGCACCGGGGAGCTGTTTTTT.